Below, 6 T cell receptor beta chains from the same sample are listed, as sequenced in a study of early T cells in non-severe SARS-CoV-2 infection. TCRdb redid the calling of the 5' RACE reads with MiXCR, one entry per CDR3 protein. The sample contains about 88,000 distinct CDR3 sequences, about 16% of which appear only once. The material sequenced was whole blood. These receptors came from an adult who was a healthcare worker with PCR-confirmed SARS-CoV-2 infection or an uninfected control (not recorded which).

Only a few counts were recorded for this clonotype. The rearrangement joins TRBV9 to TRBJ2-2; D gene ambiguous. Germline lookup yields CDR1 SGDLS and CDR2 YYNGEE. V lost 4 bases and J 4 bases, leaving 11 bases between the germline ends. This CDR3 spans 14 amino acids. CDR3 sequence reads: CASSLDQVTGELFF. Here the CDR3 DNA reads TGTGCCAGCAGCCTAGACCAGGTCACCGGGGAGCTGTTTTTT.

This clonotype was observed a handful of times. The V gene is TRBV28, the J gene TRBJ2-1, with D hard to call. The CDR3 loop spans 13 amino acids. With 7 bases removed from V and 2 bases from J, the gap between germline ends came to 9 bases. Looked up from germline, CDR1 is MDHEN and CDR2 is SYDVKM. Here the CDR3 reads CASMKLAYNEQFF. CDR3 bases: TGTGCCAGCATGAAGTTGGCCTACAATGAGCAGTTCTTC.

The rearrangement uses TRBV12-3 or TRBV12-4 and TRBJ2-3, with 10 bases lining up with TRBD2. The length of the CDR3 is 15 residues. With 6 bases clipped from V and 0 bases from J, the junction kept 3 bases outside the gene matches. In DNA, the CDR3 is TGTGCCAGCAGAGGGACTAGCGCTAGCACAGATACGCAGTATTTT. Translation: CASRGTSASTDTQYF.

This clonotype was recorded a few times. The genes are TRBV29-1 and TRBJ2-5, with D hard to call. From germline, CDR1 is SQVTM and CDR2 ANQGSEA. The CDR3 totals 11 residues. Deletions cut 7 bases from V and 5 bases from J, with 11 bases between. CDR3 protein: CSGTRDETQYF. The CDR3 DNA reads as TGCAGCGGTACGAGAGACGAGACCCAGTACTTC.

In its sample, this clonotype was seen a few times. J is TRBJ2-5 and V is TRBV18; tentative D call: TRBD2 (5 bases). The length of the CDR3 is 13 residues. Trimming took 2 bases from V and 5 from J, leaving 9 bases between them. Germline lookup yields CDR1 KGHSH and CDR2 LQKENI. CDR3 sequence reads: CASSPEGKETQYF. CDR3 DNA: TGTGCCAGCTCACCAGAGGGAAAGGAGACCCAGTACTTC.

The CDR3: CASSQDPWTRSWYF. The CDR3 nucleotides are TGTGCCAGCAGCCAAGACCCCTGGACCCGCTCTTGGTATTTT. This chain uses TRBV14 with TRBJ2-3; D call uncertain. Trimming cost V 0 bases and J 14 bases, with 18 bases left between them. The CDR3 has 14 amino acids. Germline CDR1 reads SGHDN; CDR2 reads FVKESK. The variable domain in full, with the rest retrieved from reference TRBV14 and TRBJ2-3, is EAGVTQFPSHSVIEKGQTVTLRCDPISGHDNLYWYRRVMGKEIKFLLHFVKESKQDESGMPNNRFLAERTGGTYSTLKVQPAELEDSGVYFCASSQDPWTRSWYFGPGTRLTVL.